This is a list of T cell receptor beta chains from one sample in a study of blood T cell repertoires in COVID-19. This table comes from immunoSEQ multiplex PCR, and its TCRdb copy is limited to in-frame clones, with some not included. The table includes about 220,000 clones, approximately 80% detected once. The source material was peripheral blood. All receptors come from a human donor in a cohort sampled during active COVID-19. The CDR3 runs from the conserved cysteine through the conserved F or W. D genes are given only for firm matches. For some rows the clone size is stated as once, few or many, or as a class when expanded; others skip it.

V gene	CDR3 length	D gene	J gene	clone size	CDR3 protein	CDR3 DNA
TRBV19	13	NA	TRBJ1-4	NA	CASSMGHYEKLFF	TGTGCCAGTAGTATGGGACATTATGAAAAACTGTTTTTT
TRBV5-4	13	NA	TRBJ1-6	NA	CASSLSPGSPLHF	TGTGCCAGCAGCTTAAGCCCAGGGTCACCCCTCCACTTT
TRBV5-1	15	NA	TRBJ2-6	NA	CASGMTVSGANVLTF	TGCGCCAGCGGAATGACAGTCTCTGGGGCCAACGTCCTGACTTTC
TRBV18	15	NA	TRBJ1-5	NA	CASSPDRQNNQPQHF	TGTGCCAGCTCCCCGGACAGACAAAACAATCAGCCCCAGCATTTT
TRBV5-1	16	NA	TRBJ2-7	once	CASSLSTLGGLREQYF	TGCGCCAGCAGCTTGTCCACCCTAGGTGGGTTGAGGGAGCAGTACTTC
TRBV5-1	14	NA	TRBJ2-2	NA	CASSLDKNTGELFF	TGCGCCAGCAGCTTGGACAAGAACACCGGGGAGCTGTTTTTT
TRBV3-1/TRBV3-2	15	TRBD1	TRBJ1-6	once	CASSQVGQGYSPLHF	TGTGCCAGCAGCCAAGTAGGACAGGGGTATTCACCCCTCCACTTT
TRBV11-3	14	NA	TRBJ2-1	once	CASSLSPSYNEQFF	TGTGCCAGCAGCTTAAGCCCCTCCTACAATGAGCAGTTCTTC
TRBV5-1	15	TRBD1	TRBJ1-4	NA	CASSRTGASGEKLFF	TGCGCCAGCAGCAGGACAGGGGCCAGCGGTGAAAAACTGTTTTTT
TRBV27	14	TRBD2	TRBJ2-7	NA	CASSVTSSAPQQYF	TGTGCCAGCAGTGTGACTAGCTCGGCCCCTCAGCAGTACTTC
TRBV28	14	NA	TRBJ1-1	NA	CASSLFQGNTEAFF	TGTGCCAGCAGTTTATTCCAGGGGAACACTGAAGCTTTCTTT
TRBV13	15	TRBD2	TRBJ2-7	NA	CASSLGGGSSYEQYF	TGTGCCAGCAGCTTGGGGGGAGGGAGCTCCTACGAGCAGTACTTC
TRBV11-2	14	NA	TRBJ2-7	NA	CASSFIGGDQYLHF	TGTGCCAGCAGCTTCATCGGAGGGGACCAATATCTGCACTTC
TRBV28	14	NA	TRBJ1-2	once	CASSLGAGRGGYTF	TGTGCCAGCAGTTTGGGGGCAGGCCGAGGTGGCTACACCTTC
TRBV7-9	13	NA	TRBJ1-2	many	CASSHDSNYGYTF	TGTGCCAGCAGCCACGACAGCAACTATGGCTACACCTTC
TRBV5-1	15	TRBD1	TRBJ2-7	NA	CASSPAEAGGYEQYF	TGCGCCAGCAGCCCAGCAGAGGCAGGGGGTTACGAGCAGTACTTC
TRBV9	12	NA	TRBJ1-2	NA	CASSTGTYGYTF	TGTGCCAGCAGTACAGGAACCTATGGCTACACCTTC
TRBV5-5	15	NA	TRBJ2-2	NA	CASSLLPGGTGELFF	TGTGCCAGCAGCTTACTCCCAGGGGGGACGGGGGAGCTGTTTTTT
TRBV28	14	NA	TRBJ1-2	NA	CASSPPGPNDGYTF	TGTGCCAGCAGTCCCCCAGGGCCCAATGATGGCTACACCTTC